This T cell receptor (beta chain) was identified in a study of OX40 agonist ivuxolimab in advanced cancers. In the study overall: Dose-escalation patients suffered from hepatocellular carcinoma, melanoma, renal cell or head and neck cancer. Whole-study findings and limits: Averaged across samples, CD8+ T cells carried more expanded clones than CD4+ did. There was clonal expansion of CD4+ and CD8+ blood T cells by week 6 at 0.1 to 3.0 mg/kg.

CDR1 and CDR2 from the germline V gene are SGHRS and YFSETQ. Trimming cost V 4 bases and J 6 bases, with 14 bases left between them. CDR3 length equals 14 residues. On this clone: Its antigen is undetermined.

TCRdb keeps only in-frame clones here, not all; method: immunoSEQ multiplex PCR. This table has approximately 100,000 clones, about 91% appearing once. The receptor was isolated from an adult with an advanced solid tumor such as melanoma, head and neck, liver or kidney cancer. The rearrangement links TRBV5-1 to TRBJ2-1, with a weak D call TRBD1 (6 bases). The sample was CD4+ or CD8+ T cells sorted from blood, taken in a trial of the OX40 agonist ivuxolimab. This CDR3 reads CASSLGQTSNEQFF. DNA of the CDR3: TGCGCCAGCAGCCTCGGACAGACCTCCAATGAGCAGTTCTTC.